Each of the 10 T cell receptor beta chains below was sequenced from the same sample in a study of T-cell memory formation after mild COVID-19. TCRdb fed the 5' RACE reads into MiXCR, producing one record per CDR3 protein. The table records roughly 620,000 distinct CDR3 sequences, 18% of them present only once. The sample was PBMCs or a T cell subset sorted from them (not recorded which). The receptor set was obtained from an adult woman who had mild COVID-19 (a few samples of this study predate the infection). Cell type and time point are not known.

In the case of this clonotype: One end of the junction fails to match germline, which may point to a read error. The V call is TRBV9, the J call TRBJ1-1; TRBD1 aligns across 9 bases. The germline CDR1 and CDR2 sequences are SGDLS and YYNGEE. The CDR3 extends over 14 amino acids. The chain's CDR3 is CASTVDRGFTEAFF. The CDR3 DNA sequence: TGTGCCAGCACCGTAGACAGGGGGTTTACTGAAGCTTTCTTT.

The rearrangement joins TRBV7-6 to TRBJ1-1; maybe TRBD1 (6 bases). CDR3 length equals 14 residues. V lost 5 bases, J lost 1 base, and 11 bases lay in between. CDR1 and CDR2 from the germline V gene are SGHVS and FNYEAQ. The CDR3 loop reads CASSQGHTNTEAFF. The CDR3 DNA follows: TGTGCCAGCAGCCAGGGACATACGAACACTGAAGCTTTCTTT.

This clonotype was picked up a small number of times. The chain combines TRBV12-3 or TRBV12-4 with TRBJ1-1, with D uncertain. Trimming took 2 bases from V and 3 from J, leaving 4 bases between them. CDR3 length: 12 amino acids. Written as DNA, the CDR3 is TGTGCCAGCAGTTTAACGTACACTGAAGCTTTCTTT. Its translation: CASSLTYTEAFF.

This clonotype appeared a few times. The chain joins TRBV5-5 to TRBJ2-3, with TRBD2 identical over 10 bases. CDR1 SGHKS and CDR2 YYEKEE come from the germline V gene (reference sequence). V was pared by 4 bases and J by 7 bases, with 9 bases of the junction left unmatched. The CDR3 is 15 residues long. CDR3: CASSPGGTSEYTQYF. The CDR3 DNA reads TGTGCCAGCAGCCCGGGGGGGACTAGCGAATATACGCAGTATTTT.

This clonotype occurred a few times. The chain combines TRBV7-7 with TRBJ2-5, with a weak D call TRBD2 (5 bases). This CDR3 contains 14 residues. Germline V gives CDR1 SSHAT, CDR2 FNYEAQ (reference sequence). The CDR3 protein is CDSSSTGSGETQYF. The CDR3 nucleotides are TGTGATAGCAGCTCTACGGGGAGTGGGGAGACCCAGTACTTC.

Ten or more counts support this clonotype. V gene TRBV30 combines with J gene TRBJ2-7; possibly TRBD2 for D (5 bases). Germline V gene lookup returns CDR1 GTSNPN and CDR2 SVGIG (reference sequence). Trimming removed 4 bases from V and 2 bases from J, with 15 bases in between. The CDR3 is 14 amino acids. CDR3 DNA sequence: TGTGCCTGGACACACGGAGCGGTTCCCTACGAGCAGTACTTC. This encodes CAWTHGAVPYEQYF. Together with reference TRBV30 and TRBJ2-7, the CDR3 gives the full variable domain: SQTIHQWPATLVQPVGSPLSLECTVEGTSNPNLYWYRQAAGRGLQLLFYSVGIGQISSEVPQNLSASRPQDRQFILSSKKLLLSDSGFYLCAWTHGAVPYEQYFGPGTRLTVT.

This clonotype was seen a few times. The germline gene is not matched at one end of the junction; a read error may be the cause. CDR3 DNA sequence: TGTGCCAGCAGCACCCTTGACAGAAAAGGCGGCCAGCTGGACTTC. Encoded protein: CASSTLDRKGGQLDF. The rearrangement uses TRBV7-9 and TRBJ2-7; a weak D match, TRBD1 (5 bases). The CDR3 length is 15 residues. Germline lookup yields CDR1 SEHNR and CDR2 FQNEAQ (reference sequence).

This clonotype has only a few counts. This chain uses TRBV20-1 with TRBJ2-7; perhaps TRBD2 as D (5 bases). The germline V gene has CDR1 DFQATT and CDR2 SNEGSKA (reference sequence). This CDR3 is built from 12 residues. Trimming stripped 3 bases from V and 0 bases from J, with 6 bases between. CDR3 in amino acids: CSASGISYEQYF. DNA for the CDR3: TGCAGTGCTAGCGGGATCTCCTACGAGCAGTACTTC.

This clonotype has just a few counts. V gene TRBV7-2 combines with J gene TRBJ2-1, with 7 bases matching TRBD2. This CDR3 region has 15 residues. Trimming at V came to 5 bases and at J to 7 bases, leaving 11 bases not matched to a gene. CDR1 is SGHTA and CDR2 is FQGNSA in the germline V gene. DNA for the CDR3: TGTGCCAGCAGCGACCGGGACTACCTCGGAAATGAGCAGTTCTTC. Amino acids: CASSDRDYLGNEQFF.

V gene TRBV5-1 combines with J gene TRBJ1-6, with TRBD1 identical over 7 bases. The V gene's germline CDR1 is SGHRS and CDR2 YFSETQ. With 2 bases clipped from V and 8 bases from J, the junction kept 4 bases outside the gene matches. The CDR3 is 14 residues long. In nucleotides, the CDR3 is TGCGCCAGCAGCTTTGACAGGGCCGATTCACCCCTCCACTTT. This gives the protein CASSFDRADSPLHF. The whole variable domain, remainder taken from reference TRBV5-1 and TRBJ1-6, is KAGVTQTPRYLIKTRGQQVTLSCSPISGHRSVSWYQQTPGQGLQFLFEYFSETQRNKGNFPGRFSGRQFSNSRSEMNVSTLELGDSALYLCASSFDRADSPLHFGNGTRLTVT.